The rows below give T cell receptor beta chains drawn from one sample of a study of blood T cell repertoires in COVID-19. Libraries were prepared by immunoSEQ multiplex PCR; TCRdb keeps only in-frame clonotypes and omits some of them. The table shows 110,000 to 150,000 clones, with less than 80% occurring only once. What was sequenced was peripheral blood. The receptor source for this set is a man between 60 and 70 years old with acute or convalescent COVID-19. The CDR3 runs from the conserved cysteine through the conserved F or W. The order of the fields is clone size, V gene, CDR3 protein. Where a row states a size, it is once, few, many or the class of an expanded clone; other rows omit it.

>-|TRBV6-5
CATSKGLAGIGELFF
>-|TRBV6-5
CASSYFQGADTGELFF
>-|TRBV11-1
CASSPQGTYSYNEQFF
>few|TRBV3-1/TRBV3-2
CASSQDPQISPLHF
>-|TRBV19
CASSAWTAEAFF
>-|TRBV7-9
CASSLQGSNQPQHF
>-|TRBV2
CATAQGYEQFF
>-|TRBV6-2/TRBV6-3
CASSYSYQGGGAFF
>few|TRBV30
CALRQGSNTEAFF
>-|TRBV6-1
CASSDGQGRGQAFF
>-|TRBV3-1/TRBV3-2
CASSSSVGNIQYF
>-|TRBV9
CASSVGAAGNQPQHF
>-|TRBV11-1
CASSSRAGVRSNEQFF
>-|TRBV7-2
CASSSTGTFYEQYF
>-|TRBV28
CASTTTLGTGGETQYF
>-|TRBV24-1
CATGQGYEQFF
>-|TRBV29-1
CSVVNGYGYTF
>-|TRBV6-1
CASSEAPRGGTQYF
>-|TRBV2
CASSEQTGIFGYTF
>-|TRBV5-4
CASSVTGVETQYF
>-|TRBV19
CASRSGSGSNEKLFF
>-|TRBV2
CASSEKRPLNTEAFF
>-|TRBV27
CASRIHGAQETQYF
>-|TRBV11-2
CASSLENGVEQYF
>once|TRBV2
CASSPLRGTGELFF
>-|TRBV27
CASGQGIHGYTF
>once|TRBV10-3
CAISRDRDNQPQHF
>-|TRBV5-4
CASIGRSYNEQFF
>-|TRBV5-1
CASSLDRVNNEQFF
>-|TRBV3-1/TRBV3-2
CASSQDGIGVVAGTEAFF
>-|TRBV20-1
CSASPSSGRAGEETQYF
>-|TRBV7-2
CASSTRTGPETQYF
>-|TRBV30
CACLGGGYTF
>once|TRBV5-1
CASSTDRATDTQYF
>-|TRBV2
CASSQTSGRGTDTQYF
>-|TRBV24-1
CATSDSRTQYF
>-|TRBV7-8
CASSLGSLGGPYNEQFF
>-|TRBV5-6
CASSLRGGGYNSPLHF
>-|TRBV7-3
CASSPGLAGGTDTQYF
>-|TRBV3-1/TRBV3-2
CASSRGQGAVAFF
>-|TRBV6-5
CASSYGQAGLGYEQYF
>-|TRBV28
CASSLGQLPEQYF
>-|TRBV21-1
CASSKPGHYSNQPQHF
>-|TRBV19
CASRRQGQETQYF
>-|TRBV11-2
CASSSWTSGEETQYF
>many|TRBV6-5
CATREGRAPYEQYF
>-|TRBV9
CASSSPGTSGRASYNEQFF
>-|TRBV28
CASSLFSGRRDNEQFF
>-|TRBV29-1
CSVAAGGENEQFF
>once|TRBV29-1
CSVIDRSNFYEQYF
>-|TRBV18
CASSPRRGGAYNEQFF
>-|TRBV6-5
CAGRTGNQPQHF
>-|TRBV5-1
CASSLDRMSSGNTIYF
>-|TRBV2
CASTLDRGNQPQHF
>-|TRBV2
CASSERGTGGETQYF
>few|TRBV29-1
CSGGEGNGYTF
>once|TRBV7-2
CASSLGGGIEQFF
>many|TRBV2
CASSSGTGDYSPLHF
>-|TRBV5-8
CASSFLSRGWNEKLFF
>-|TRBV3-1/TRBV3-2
CASSQAPPGFNEQFF